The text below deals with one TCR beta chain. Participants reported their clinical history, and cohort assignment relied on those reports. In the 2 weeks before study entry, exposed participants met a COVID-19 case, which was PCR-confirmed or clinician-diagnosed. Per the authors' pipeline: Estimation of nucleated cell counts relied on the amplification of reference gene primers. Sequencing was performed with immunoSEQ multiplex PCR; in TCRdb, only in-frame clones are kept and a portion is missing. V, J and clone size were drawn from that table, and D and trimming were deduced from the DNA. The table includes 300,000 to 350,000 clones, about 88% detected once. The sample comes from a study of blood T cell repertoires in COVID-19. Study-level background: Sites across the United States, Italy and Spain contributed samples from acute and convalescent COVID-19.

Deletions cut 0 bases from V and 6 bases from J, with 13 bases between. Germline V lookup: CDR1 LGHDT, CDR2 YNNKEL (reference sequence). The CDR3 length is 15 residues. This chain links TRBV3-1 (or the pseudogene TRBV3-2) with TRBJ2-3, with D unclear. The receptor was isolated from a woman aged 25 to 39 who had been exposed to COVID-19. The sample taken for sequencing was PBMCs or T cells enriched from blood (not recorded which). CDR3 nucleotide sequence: TGTGCCAGCAGCCAAGAAGTCGGCAGGCCGGATACGCAGTATTTT. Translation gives CASSQEVGRPDTQYF.